This TCR beta chain was identified in a study of cytomegalovirus exposure and HLA in healthy donors. Points from the study as a whole: TCR beta sequences reportedly predicted most subjects' HLA-A and HLA-B alleles accurately. In a later analysis, donors in an Asian-associated ancestry cluster reportedly had fewer N-insertions in productive TCRs than the cohort mean.

The CDR3 totals 15 residues. Germline CDR1 reads SGHNT; CDR2 reads YYREEE (reference sequence). Trimming cost V 2 bases and J 4 bases, with 15 bases left between them. About this clone itself: No antigen is known for it.

The PCR contained 60 Vbeta and 13 Jbeta primers. TCRdb keeps only in-frame clones here, not all; method: immunoSEQ multiplex PCR. The table has approximately 170,000 clones, around 67% seen once. Material for sequencing was PBMCs. The chain carries TRBV5-4 and TRBJ1-2; D possibly corresponds to TRBD1 (6 bases). The TCR was taken from a woman aged 18-35 years in good health and CMV-seropositive. The CDR3 loop reads CASSFAGGGFYGYTF. DNA of the CDR3: TGTGCCAGCAGCTTCGCGGGAGGGGGTTTCTATGGCTACACCTTC.